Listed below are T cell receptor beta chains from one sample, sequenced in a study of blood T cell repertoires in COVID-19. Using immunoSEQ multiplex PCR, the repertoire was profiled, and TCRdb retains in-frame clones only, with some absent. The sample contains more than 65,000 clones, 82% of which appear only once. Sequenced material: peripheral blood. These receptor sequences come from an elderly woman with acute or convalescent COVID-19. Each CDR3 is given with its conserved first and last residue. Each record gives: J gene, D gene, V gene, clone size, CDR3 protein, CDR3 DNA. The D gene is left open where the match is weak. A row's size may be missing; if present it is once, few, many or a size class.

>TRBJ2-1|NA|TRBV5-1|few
CASSLGELYNEQFF
TGCGCCAGCAGCTTGGGAGAGCTTTACAATGAGCAGTTCTTC
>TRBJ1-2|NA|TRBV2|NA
CASSEQGIDGYTF
TGTGCCAGCAGTGAACAGGGGATCGATGGCTACACCTTC
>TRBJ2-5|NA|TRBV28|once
CASSFQQTGGTQYF
TGTGCCAGCAGTTTCCAACAGACCGGGGGGACCCAGTACTTC
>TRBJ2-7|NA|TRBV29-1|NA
CSVSATGLYEQYF
TGCAGCGTGTCCGCCACAGGGTTGTACGAGCAGTACTTC
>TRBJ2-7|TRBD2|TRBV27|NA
CASRGASGRSEQYF
TGTGCCAGCAGGGGCGCTAGCGGGAGAAGCGAGCAGTACTTC
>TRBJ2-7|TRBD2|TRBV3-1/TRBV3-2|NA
CASSGPGLAVYEQYF
TGTGCCAGCAGTGGCCCGGGACTAGCCGTCTACGAGCAGTACTTC
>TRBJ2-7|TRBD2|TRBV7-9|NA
CASSFFGTSESYEQYF
TGTGCCAGCAGCTTCTTCGGGACTAGCGAATCCTACGAGCAGTACTTC
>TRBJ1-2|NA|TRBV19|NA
CASSIGQGPNYGYTF
TGTGCCAGTAGTATTGGGCAGGGGCCTAACTATGGCTACACCTTC
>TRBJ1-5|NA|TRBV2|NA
CASSAGQAIQPQHF
TGTGCCAGCAGTGCGGGACAAGCTATACAGCCCCAGCATTTT
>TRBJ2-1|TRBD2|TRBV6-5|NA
CASTGTSLHEQFF
TGTGCCAGCACGGGGACTAGTCTCCATGAGCAGTTCTTC